A selection of T cell receptor beta chains follows, all from one sample in a study of CD4+ T cells in melanoma. The protocol was immunoSEQ multiplex PCR, while the TCRdb copy is restricted to in-frame clones and leaves out a portion. The sample lists tens of thousands of clones; more than 60% were seen once. The sample taken for sequencing was tumor tissue. These receptors all come from a human donor with melanoma. Each CDR3 is given with its conserved first and last residue. The D gene is left open where the match is weak. Not every row has a clone size; where given, it reads once, few, many or a size class.

J | D | V | size | CDR3 | DNA
TRBJ2-1 | TRBD2 | TRBV27 | . | CASSLFTSGGPDNEQFF | TGTGCCAGCAGTTTATTCACTAGCGGGGGGCCAGACAATGAGCAGTTCTTC
TRBJ2-7 | TRBD1 | TRBV2 | . | CASSEDRQSYEQYF | TGTGCCAGCAGTGAGGACAGGCAGTCCTACGAGCAGTACTTC
TRBJ1-1 | . | TRBV5-4 | . | CASSQDQGRPEAFF | TGTGCCAGCAGCCAGGATCAGGGGCGGCCTGAAGCTTTCTTT
TRBJ1-2 | . | TRBV29-1 | . | CSVWDTVLGLGYTF | TGCAGCGTTTGGGACACCGTATTAGGTCTTGGCTACACCTTC
TRBJ1-2 | TRBD1 | TRBV27 | . | CASSRSGTAYGYTF | TGTGCCAGCAGTCGGTCCGGGACAGCATATGGCTACACCTTC
TRBJ2-1 | TRBD2 | TRBV7-9 | few | CASSLRLAGEGEQFF | TGTGCCAGCAGCTTACGACTAGCGGGGGAAGGCGAGCAGTTCTTC
TRBJ2-2 | . | TRBV7-3 | . | CASSLRTRDTHTGELFF | TGTGCCAGCAGCTTACGGACCCGGGACACCCACACCGGGGAGCTGTTTTTT
TRBJ1-4 | . | TRBV10-2 | . | CASSAQGSISEKLFF | TGCGCCAGCAGTGCCCAGGGAAGCATTAGCGAAAAACTGTTTTTT
TRBJ2-7 | TRBD1 | TRBV7-6 | . | CASSERTGNEQYF | TGTGCCAGCAGCGAACGGACAGGGAACGAGCAGTACTTC
TRBJ1-3 | . | TRBV14 | . | CASSQGRNSGNTIYF | TGTGCCAGCAGCCAAGGAAGGAACTCTGGAAACACCATATATTTT
TRBJ2-5 | . | TRBV9 | . | CASSVGLQETQYF | TGTGCCAGCAGCGTAGGCCTTCAAGAGACCCAGTACTTC
TRBJ2-1 | TRBD2 | TRBV27 | . | CASSLGLVSGIYNEQFF | TGTGCCAGCAGTTTAGGCTTGGTCAGCGGGATCTACAATGAGCAGTTCTTC
TRBJ2-7 | . | TRBV6-4 | . | CASRGLYEQYF | TGTGCCAGCAGGGGATTATACGAGCAGTACTTC
TRBJ2-2 | . | TRBV9 | once | CASSVGGGNVAGELFF | TGTGCCAGCAGCGTAGGAGGGGGTAATGTCGCCGGGGAGCTGTTTTTT
TRBJ2-3 | TRBD2 | TRBV6-5 | . | CASRVIAGGEYTQYF | TGTGCCAGCAGGGTAATAGCGGGGGGAGAGTATACGCAGTATTTT
TRBJ1-4 | . | TRBV5-1 | . | CASSLGPSNEKLFF | TGCGCCAGCAGCCTGGGGCCTTCTAATGAAAAACTGTTTTTT
TRBJ2-1 | TRBD2 | TRBV9 | . | CASSVVAGGYEQFF | TGTGCCAGCAGCGTAGTGGCGGGAGGGTATGAGCAGTTCTTC
TRBJ2-7 | . | TRBV18 | . | CASSPLGTEQYF | TGTGCCAGCTCACCACTAGGTACCGAGCAGTACTTC
TRBJ2-3 | TRBD2 | TRBV5-8 | . | CASSLEPSGGTRTDTQYF | TGTGCCAGCAGCTTGGAGCCTAGCGGGGGAACCCGCACAGATACGCAGTATTTT
TRBJ1-3 | TRBD1 | TRBV5-5 | few | CASSLAGGSRSGNTIYF | TGTGCCAGCAGCTTAGCAGGGGGCTCCCGCTCTGGAAACACCATATATTTT
TRBJ1-6 | . | TRBV5-6 | . | CASSFWGARYSYNSPLHF | TGTGCCAGCAGCTTCTGGGGGGCGAGGTACTCCTATAATTCACCCCTCCACTTT
TRBJ1-4 | . | TRBV7-9 | . | CASSRGGALEINEKLFF | TGTGCCAGCAGCCGGGGGGGCGCGCTAGAAATAAATGAAAAACTGTTTTTT
TRBJ2-2 | . | TRBV28 | . | CASSEQGRLGELFF | TGTGCCAGCAGTGAACAGGGTCGGCTAGGGGAGCTGTTTTTT
TRBJ2-2 | . | TRBV5-1 | . | CASSLGQAVGELFF | TGCGCCAGCAGCTTGGGACAGGCGGTCGGGGAGCTGTTTTTT
TRBJ2-7 | TRBD1 | TRBV7-6 | . | CASSAGTGGYEQYF | TGTGCCAGCAGCGCGGGGACAGGGGGCTACGAGCAGTACTTC
TRBJ1-6 | . | TRBV9 | . | CASSPGTGSSYNSPLHF | TGTGCCAGCAGCCCGGGTACAGGGAGCTCCTATAATTCACCCCTCCACTTT
TRBJ1-2 | . | TRBV11-2 | few | CASSLGMRSGYTF | TGTGCCAGCAGCTTAGGAATGCGGAGTGGCTACACCTTC
TRBJ2-6 | . | TRBV28 | . | CASSFLIGPGTGLLSGANVLTF | TGTGCCAGCAGTTTCTTAATAGGCCCCGGGACTGGTTTGCTCTCTGGGGCCAACGTCCTGACTTTC
TRBJ1-2 | TRBD1 | TRBV7-3 | . | CASSLGGTGINYGYTF | TGTGCCAGCAGCTTAGGCGGGACAGGAATTAACTATGGCTACACCTTC
TRBJ2-7 | TRBD1 | TRBV7-3 | . | CASSLSGTGPYEQYF | TGTGCCAGCAGCTTAAGCGGGACAGGGCCCTACGAGCAGTACTTC
TRBJ1-1 | . | TRBV18 | few | CASSRALDTEAFF | TGTGCCAGCTCACGCGCGTTGGACACTGAAGCTTTCTTT
TRBJ1-2 | TRBD1 | TRBV29-1 | . | CSGGGLDYGYTF | TGCAGCGGAGGGGGCTTAGACTATGGCTACACCTTC
TRBJ2-2 | TRBD2 | TRBV25-1 | . | CASRGGTSYTGELFF | TGTGCCAGCAGGGGTGGGACTAGCTACACCGGGGAGCTGTTTTTT
TRBJ2-5 | TRBD2 | TRBV5-4 | many | CASNQGLAEETQYF | TGTGCCAGCAACCAGGGACTAGCGGAAGAGACCCAGTACTTC
TRBJ1-1 | . | TRBV9 | many | CASSPPNTEAFF | TGTGCCAGCAGCCCCCCGAACACTGAAGCTTTCTTT
TRBJ1-6 | . | TRBV5-1 | . | CASSLGPNSPLHF | TGCGCCAGCAGCTTGGGGCCGAATTCACCCCTCCACTTT
TRBJ1-1 | . | TRBV27 | few | CASSLGKHTEAFF | TGTGCCAGCAGTTTAGGGAAGCACACTGAAGCTTTCTTT
TRBJ1-1 | . | TRBV4-3 | . | CASSQDLVLNTEAFF | TGCGCCAGCAGCCAAGATTTAGTTTTGAACACTGAAGCTTTCTTT
TRBJ1-5 | . | TRBV11-2 | . | CASSPREIGNQPQHF | TGTGCCAGCAGCCCAAGGGAGATAGGCAATCAGCCCCAGCATTTT
TRBJ1-6 | . | TRBV5-6 | . | CASSLGPIGYNSPLHF | TGTGCCAGCAGCCTGGGCCCTATCGGGTATAATTCACCCCTCCACTTT
TRBJ2-2 | . | TRBV6-1 | . | CASNWGSSNTGELFF | TGTGCCAGCAACTGGGGCAGCTCGAACACCGGGGAGCTGTTTTTT
TRBJ1-2 | TRBD1 | TRBV7-9 | . | CASRGTENYGYTF | TGTGCCAGCAGAGGGACAGAGAACTATGGCTACACCTTC
TRBJ2-7 | TRBD1 | TRBV28 | few | CATQPGTGSSYEQYF | TGTGCCACCCAACCGGGGACAGGGTCTTCCTACGAGCAGTACTTC
TRBJ2-7 | . | TRBV4-2 | . | CASSQRTEPYEQYF | TGTGCCAGCAGCCAGCGGACAGAACCCTACGAGCAGTACTTC
TRBJ2-2 | . | TRBV4-2 | . | CASSIARDTGELFF | TGTGCCAGCAGCATCGCAAGGGACACCGGGGAGCTGTTTTTT
TRBJ2-4 | . | TRBV7-9 | few | CASSPPVGSGAKNIQYF | TGTGCCAGCAGCCCGCCGGTAGGGTCAGGAGCCAAAAACATTCAGTACTTC
TRBJ2-3 | . | TRBV19 | few | CAGSASPTDTQYF | TGTGCCGGCAGCGCGAGTCCCACAGATACGCAGTATTTT
TRBJ1-2 | . | TRBV30 | . | CAWSLGNNYGYTF | TGTGCCTGGAGTTTAGGAAATAACTATGGCTACACCTTC
TRBJ1-3 | . | TRBV30 | medium-sized | CAWSEGNSGNTIYF | TGTGCCTGGAGTGAAGGTAACTCTGGAAACACCATATATTTT
TRBJ1-2 | TRBD1 | TRBV15 | . | CATSRDVGQVYGYTF | TGTGCCACCAGCAGAGATGTGGGACAGGTTTATGGCTACACCTTC
TRBJ2-7 | TRBD1 | TRBV7-9 | . | CASSPLSRDRGYEQYF | TGTGCCAGCAGCCCCCTTTCCCGGGACAGAGGATACGAGCAGTACTTC
TRBJ1-1 | . | TRBV4-1 | many | CASSQTGNTEAFF | TGCGCCAGCAGCCAAACAGGGAACACTGAAGCTTTCTTT
TRBJ2-7 | . | TRBV5-1 | . | CASSLGDRLVYGEQYF | TGCGCCAGCAGCTTGGGGGACCGACTTGTTTATGGGGAGCAGTACTTC
TRBJ2-2 | . | TRBV6-5 | many | CASSEKVSGELFF | TGTGCCAGCAGTGAAAAGGTCTCCGGGGAGCTGTTTTTT
TRBJ2-5 | . | TRBV4-2 | . | CASSQGSSGGRETQYF | TGTGCCAGCAGCCAAGGGAGTTCTGGGGGTCGGGAGACCCAGTACTTC
TRBJ2-7 | TRBD1 | TRBV10-3 | few | CAIHSGTGQYEQYF | TGTGCCATTCATTCCGGGACAGGGCAATACGAGCAGTACTTC
TRBJ1-4 | TRBD1 | TRBV4-3 | . | CASSPGQSNEKLFF | TGCGCCAGCAGCCCGGGACAGAGTAATGAAAAACTGTTTTTT
TRBJ2-5 | . | TRBV5-1 | once | CASRMGLSLGEQETQYF | TGCGCCAGCAGAATGGGTCTATCCCTGGGAGAACAAGAGACCCAGTACTTC
TRBJ2-5 | TRBD2 | TRBV7-3 | many | CASSSAGGAGETQYF | TGTGCCAGCAGCTCAGCCGGGGGGGCCGGTGAGACCCAGTACTTC